This T cell receptor beta chain was captured by sequencing in a study of blood T cells in healthy people across ages. About this clonotype: The antigen is unknown.

Study conclusions and caveats: The unsorted PBMCs prevented any conclusive comparison of naive versus antigen-experienced cells.

Then a second PCR, running roughly 7 to 11 cycles, was carried out with a sample-barcoded 5' primer and a J-beta primer mix. A single record per CDR3 protein comes from TCRdb applying MiXCR to the 5' RACE reads. The repertoire holds hundreds of thousands of distinct CDR3 sequences, with around 25% as singletons. The sample was also linked to a second study, of T cells of mothers and their children. That publication notes: Pairs that are related and pairs that are unrelated have TCR recombination output shaped similarly by thymic selection.

Sequencing was performed on blood. The sequence was obtained from a boy younger than 18 in good health.

The DNA of the CDR3 is TGTGCCAGCAGCCAGTCACAGGGGGCAGACACCGGGGAGCTGTTTTTT. This codes for CASSQSQGADTGELFF. The J gene is TRBJ2-2, the V gene TRBV3-1, with 9 nucleotides matching TRBD1. CDR3 size: 16 residues. CDR1 and CDR2 from the germline V gene are LGHDT and YNNKEL (reference sequence). The J segment lost 3 bases and the V segment lost 3 bases, leaving 5 bases of the junction unmatched.